This T cell receptor (beta chain) was obtained from a study of shared clonotypes between healthy human individuals. Points from the study as a whole: Investigators expected sequencing depth to affect clonotype sharing among donors. What rarefaction showed was incomplete sorted-subset sequencing despite large depth.

Trimming stripped 4 bases from V and 10 bases from J, with 19 bases between. Germline V gene sequence: CDR1 MNHEY, CDR2 SVGAGI. This CDR3 is built from 15 residues. As regards this clone: Its antigen is currently unknown.

Authors' analysis steps: There were no quality scores in the junction-only immunoSEQ sequences, so filtering differed. Clones were sequenced by immunoSEQ multiplex PCR, and TCRdb holds only the in-frame ones, with some missing. D and trimming come from the DNA, and the V and J calls and clone size come from that table. The repertoire holds hundreds of thousands of clones, with roughly 72% as singletons. Sequencing input: memory CD4+ T cells sorted from blood. The subset is: CD45RA-negative fraction. This TCR was recovered from a woman aged 25 to 39 in good health. The chain has TRBV6-5 and TRBJ1-4; D unresolved. This CDR3 reads CASSLHGLLAGKLFF. The CDR3 DNA reads TGTGCCAGCAGTTTGCATGGCCTGTTAGCGGGAAAACTGTTTTTT.